These 14 T cell receptor beta chains share one sample of origin, sequenced in a study of human T cells and chemical hapten exposure (dated by TCRdb to the early 2020s). The meaning of the sample's time point label: pre-sensitization, week 0. The treatment or condition label of this sample denotes: therapeutic diphenylcyclopropenone sensitization with weekly scalp DPC. Receptor amplification or capture employed RACE. The reads were generated on a NextSeq 500. Through fastp at Q25 and MiXCR, TCRdb rebuilt clones from the public reads, retaining in-frame beta chains. Rows with one shared CDR3 protein collapse into an entry with the most common genes and DNA. Across this sample there are 280,000 or so distinct CDR3 sequences, with roughly 7.7% seen only once. More than 0.95% of the sample goes to the ten largest clones. The sequenced sample was whole blood, obtained in connection with sensitization to the hapten diphenylcyclopropenone (DPC). Source of these receptors: a man younger than 35 with alopecia areata. Some clones in this sample may be carry-over from other donors' samples.

V gene TRBV4-1 combines with J gene TRBJ1-2; the D is unclear. This CDR3 has 13 amino acids. The V gene's germline CDR1 is MGHRA and CDR2 YSYEKL. V lost 1 base to trimming and J lost 7 bases, with 10 bases between them. The CDR3 protein is CASSQGGMTGYTF. CDR3 coding DNA: TGCGCCAGCAGCCAAGGCGGGATGACTGGCTACACCTTC.

There are many counts of this clonotype. The J gene is TRBJ2-7, the V gene TRBV3-1, with D tentatively TRBD1 (6 bases). Trimming took off 6 bases at V and 4 bases at J, with 10 bases between the two ends. The length of the CDR3 is 12 residues. Germline V gives CDR1 LGHDT, CDR2 YNNKEL (reference sequence). CDR3 nucleotide sequence: TGTGCCAGCAGTCAACAGGGATACGAGCAGTACTTC. Its translation: CASSQQGYEQYF.

The rearrangement links TRBV11-2 to TRBJ2-1, with D unresolved. Germline lookup yields CDR1 SGHAT and CDR2 FQNNGV. This CDR3 region has 13 residues. The ends were cut back, 5 bases at V and 12 bases at J, with 17 bases in the middle. This CDR3 is CASSQLDPFAQFF. CDR3 DNA sequence: TGTGCCAGCAGCCAATTGGACCCATTTGCGCAGTTCTTC. Full variable domain (rest looked up from reference TRBV11-2 and TRBJ2-1): EAGVAQSPRYKIIEKRQSVAFWCNPISGHATLYWYQQILGQGPKLLIQFQNNGVVDDSQLPKDRFSAERLKGVDSTLKIQPAKLEDSAVYLCASSQLDPFAQFFGPGTRLTVL.

The V call is TRBV7-9, the J call TRBJ1-2, with TRBD1 matching 8 bases. The V and J ends lost 1 base and 4 bases, in that order; junction bases with no gene match: 5. The CDR3 totals 15 residues. Germline assignment: CDR1 SEHNR and CDR2 FQNEAQ (reference sequence). In DNA, the CDR3 is TGTGCCAGCAGCTTAGTCGGGGACAGGCCCTATGGCTACACCTTC. Protein product: CASSLVGDRPYGYTF.

V gene TRBV7-9 combines with J gene TRBJ2-7; the D gene is possibly TRBD1 (6 bases). Germline V lookup: CDR1 SEHNR, CDR2 FQNEAQ (reference sequence). The CDR3 sequence is 15 residues long. V was shortened by 3 bases and J by 0 bases, with 12 bases between the two germline ends. Written as DNA, the CDR3 is TGTGCCAGCAGCTTGACAGGTCCGAGCTCCTACGAGCAGTACTTC. Translating it yields CASSLTGPSSYEQYF.

In its sample, this clonotype was seen many times. The chain joins TRBV25-1 to TRBJ2-7; D is possibly TRBD1 or TRBD2 (5 bases each). The CDR3 has 15 residues. The germline CDR1 and CDR2 sequences are MGHDK and SYGVNS. Trimming shortened V by 4 bases and J by 2 bases, and 15 bases separated the two germline ends. Here the CDR3 DNA reads TGTGCCAGCAGTGGGTATAACCGGGGCACCTACGAGCAGTACTTC. It yields the protein CASSGYNRGTYEQYF.

Ten or more counts support this clonotype. The chain employs TRBV12-3 or TRBV12-4 and TRBJ1-1; D gene uncertain. The CDR3 totals 12 residues. Between the trimmed V and J ends, which lost 6 bases and 4 bases, there was a span of 9 bases. The CDR3: CASSPAPTEAFF. For the CDR3, the DNA is TGTGCCAGCAGCCCGGCCCCCACTGAAGCTTTCTTT.

This clonotype showed up many times. The chain couples TRBV7-2 to TRBJ1-2, with D possibly TRBD1 on 5 matching bases. Germline values: CDR1 SGHTA, CDR2 FQGNSA. V lost 5 bases and J 4 bases, leaving 11 bases between the germline ends. The CDR3 length is 13 residues. CDR3 protein: CASSLDSPYGYTF. DNA of the CDR3: TGTGCCAGCAGCCTAGACAGTCCCTATGGCTACACCTTC.

The chain links TRBV11-2 to TRBJ2-1, with D possibly being TRBD1 (5 bases). The germline gives CDR1 SGHAT, CDR2 FQNNGV. V lost 1 base and J 6 bases, leaving 16 bases between the germline ends. This CDR3 has 16 amino acids. This chain's CDR3 is CASSLAQGRVRNEQFF. CDR3 bases: TGTGCCAGCAGCTTAGCCCAGGGCAGGGTCCGCAATGAGCAGTTCTTC. The full variable domain, completed using reference TRBV11-2 and TRBJ2-1, is EAGVAQSPRYKIIEKRQSVAFWCNPISGHATLYWYQQILGQGPKLLIQFQNNGVVDDSQLPKDRFSAERLKGVDSTLKIQPAKLEDSAVYLCASSLAQGRVRNEQFFGPGTRLTVL.

V is TRBV6-5 and J is TRBJ2-3; TRBD1 might be the D (6 bases). Germline lookup yields CDR1 MNHEY and CDR2 SVGAGI. CDR3 size: 14 residues. The V end lost 2 bases, the J end lost 6 bases, and 12 bases lay between the germline ends. For the CDR3, the DNA is TGTGCCAGCAGTTACCATAAAACAGGGGATACGCAGTATTTT. It translates to CASSYHKTGDTQYF.

This clonotype was detected only a few times. The chain is built from TRBV7-2 and TRBJ2-1; D could derive from TRBD1 or TRBD2 (5 bases each). Trimming pared 4 bases from V and 8 bases from J, leaving 18 bases between. CDR1 SGHTA and CDR2 FQGNSA come from the germline V gene. The CDR3 contains 15 residues. The CDR3 spells CASSYRDPRRHEQFF. The CDR3 DNA sequence: TGTGCCAGCAGCTACCGGGACCCCAGGAGGCATGAGCAGTTCTTC.

V and J are TRBV4-3 and TRBJ2-3, with 8 bases matching TRBD1. CDR3 size: 15 residues. Losses at the gene ends were 4 bases for V and 6 bases for J; bases not matched to a gene: 9. Germline V gene lookup returns CDR1 LGHNA and CDR2 YSLEER. The CDR3: CASSPHRGEGDTQYF. Written as DNA, the CDR3 is TGCGCCAGCAGCCCACACAGGGGGGAAGGGGATACGCAGTATTTT.

This clonotype was counted between two and nine times. The germline gene is not matched at one end of the junction; a read error may be the cause. This rearrangement joins TRBV6-2 or TRBV6-3 to TRBJ1-1; D gene uncertain. CDR3 length: 14 amino acids. Germline CDR1 reads MNHEY; CDR2 reads SVGEGT. The CDR3 coding sequence is TGTGCCAGCAGTTACCCCTCCGGCGAGGCGTTGAGTCTCTTT. It codes for CASSYPSGEALSLF.

This clonotype appeared a few times. The V gene is TRBV18, the J gene TRBJ1-2, with a possible D match to TRBD1 (6 bases). Trimming removed 1 base at V and 3 bases at J, with 9 bases between. This CDR3 is 14 amino acids long. Germline V gene lookup returns CDR1 KGHSH and CDR2 LQKENI. The CDR3 protein is CASSPRTDHYGYTF. CDR3 nucleotides: TGTGCCAGCTCACCACGGACAGACCACTATGGCTACACCTTC.